These 10 T cell receptor beta chains were sequenced from one sample in a study of T cell responses to AZD1222 COVID-19 vaccine. Here immunoSEQ multiplex PCR was the method, and the copy in TCRdb shows in-frame clones only, minus some. This table has around 94,000 clones, approximately 88% appearing once. Sequenced material: peripheral blood, taken on day 0 of AZD1222 vaccination. The source of these receptors is an adult in good health.

The chain couples TRBV11-2 to TRBJ2-7; 9 bases fit TRBD1. The CDR3 contains 17 residues. Germline-derived CDR1 and CDR2 are SGHAT and FQNNGV. The ends lost 7 bases at V and 1 base at J; junction bases unmatched: 14. This CDR3 reads CASTEIRGTGRSYEQYF. Written as DNA, the CDR3 is TGTGCCAGCACGGAAATAAGAGGGACAGGGCGATCCTACGAGCAGTACTTC.

The rearrangement uses TRBV18 and TRBJ1-4, with a weak D call TRBD1 (5 bases). In germline, CDR1 is KGHSH, CDR2 LQKENI. The CDR3 consists of 18 residues. V was trimmed by 1 base and J by 1 base, leaving 16 bases between them. The CDR3 nucleotides read TGTGCCAGCTCACCACTCCGCGGGGCGGACAAAACTAATGAAAAACTGTTTTTT. Its translation is CASSPLRGADKTNEKLFF.

This sequence joins TRBV11-2 and TRBJ1-2, with D maybe TRBD1 (5 bases). The CDR3 runs to 14 residues. V was pared by 6 bases and J by 5 bases, with 16 bases between. CDR1 SGHAT and CDR2 FQNNGV come from the germline V gene. The CDR3 region has the DNA TGTGCCAGCAGAACTGTCAGGGATGGGTATGGCTACACCTTC. This translates into CASRTVRDGYGYTF.

This sequence joins TRBV6-4 and TRBJ2-1, with 8 nucleotides matching TRBD2. The germline gives CDR1 MRHNA, CDR2 SNTAGT. This CDR3 comprises 15 residues. The V segment lost 0 bases and the J segment 4 bases; nucleotides outside the gene matches: 2. The DNA of the CDR3 is TGTGCCAGCAGTGACTCCCGGGGGGGTTACAATGAGCAGTTCTTC. Amino acids: CASSDSRGGYNEQFF.

Only one count was recorded for this clone. The rearrangement links TRBV5-1 to TRBJ1-2; no reliable D call. The CDR3 is 16 residues long. Germline V gene lookup returns CDR1 SGHRS and CDR2 YFSETQ. V gave up 0 bases and J gave up 4 bases, with 16 bases separating them. The CDR3 loop reads CASSLGEGLALYGYTF. The CDR3 bases are TGCGCCAGCAGCTTGGGGGAAGGGCTAGCCCTCTATGGCTACACCTTC.

The genes are TRBV12-3 or TRBV12-4 and TRBJ2-5, with D possibly matching TRBD1 (5 bases). Trimming took off 3 bases at V and 6 bases at J, with 11 bases between the two ends. The length of the CDR3 is 13 residues. The CDR3 DNA is TGTGCCAGCAGTTTTGACAGCGTACAGACCCAGTACTTC. Protein sequence: CASSFDSVQTQYF.

The V and J genes are TRBV30 and TRBJ2-7; the match to TRBD1 covers 11 bases. The CDR3 totals 17 residues. CDR1 is GTSNPN and CDR2 is SVGIG in the germline V gene (reference sequence). V shed 2 bases, J shed 9 bases, and the junction held 18 bases outside the gene matches. CDR3 amino acids: CAWSPLGQGVSRALQYF. The CDR3 DNA is TGTGCCTGGAGTCCACTGGGACAGGGGGTTTCCCGAGCCTTGCAGTACTTC.

V usage is TRBV9 and J usage is TRBJ2-5, with D uncertain. This CDR3 has 12 amino acids. CDR1 and CDR2 (germline): SGDLS, YYNGEE. V lost 4 bases, J lost 2 bases, and 6 bases lay in between. CDR3 coding DNA: TGTGCCAGCAGCAGCTTTCAAGAGACCCAGTACTTC. This gives the protein CASSSFQETQYF.

The gene calls are TRBV7-8 and TRBJ1-1; D is unresolved. Deletions cut 1 base from V and 4 bases from J, with 10 bases between. The germline V gene has CDR1 SGHVS and CDR2 FQNEAQ. CDR3 length equals 14 residues. The CDR3 DNA reads TGTGCCAGCAGCTTAGAGGTAGATAGCACTGAAGCTTTCTTT. Protein product: CASSLEVDSTEAFF. Variable domain in full (rest from reference TRBV7-8 and TRBJ1-1): GAGVSQSPRYKVAKRGQDVALRCDPISGHVSLFWYQQALGQGPEFLTYFQNEAQLDKSGLPSDRFFAERPEGSVSTLKIQRTQQEDSAVYLCASSLEVDSTEAFFGQGTRLTVV.

The rearrangement links TRBV27 to TRBJ1-2; perhaps TRBD1 as D (6 bases). Germline CDR1 MNHEY, CDR2 SMNVEV (reference sequence). The CDR3 spans 14 residues. The V gene lost 6 bases and the J gene lost 4 bases, with 15 bases spanning the gap. CDR3 sequence: CASRDGTTLYGYTF. The CDR3 DNA follows: TGTGCCAGCAGGGATGGGACAACCCTCTATGGCTACACCTTC.